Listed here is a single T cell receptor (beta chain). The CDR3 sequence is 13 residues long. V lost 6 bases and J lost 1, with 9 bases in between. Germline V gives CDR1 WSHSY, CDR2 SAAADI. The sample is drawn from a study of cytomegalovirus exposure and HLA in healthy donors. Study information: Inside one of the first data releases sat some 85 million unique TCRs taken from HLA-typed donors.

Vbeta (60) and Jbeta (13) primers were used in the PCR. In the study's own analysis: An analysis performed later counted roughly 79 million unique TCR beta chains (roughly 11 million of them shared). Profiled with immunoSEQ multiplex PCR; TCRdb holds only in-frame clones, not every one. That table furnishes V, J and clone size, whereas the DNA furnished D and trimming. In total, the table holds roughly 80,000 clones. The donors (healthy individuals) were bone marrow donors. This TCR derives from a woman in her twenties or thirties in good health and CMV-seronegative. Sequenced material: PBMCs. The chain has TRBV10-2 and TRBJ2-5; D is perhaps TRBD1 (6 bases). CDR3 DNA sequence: TGCGCCAGCAGGGAGGACAGCCAAGAGACCCAGTACTTC. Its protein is CASREDSQETQYF.